These 25 T cell receptor beta chains came from one sample sequenced in a study of human T cells and chemical hapten exposure. TCRdb reprocessed the RACE reads with MiXCR, giving one entry per CDR3 protein. This repertoire shows over 75,000 distinct CDR3 sequences, approximately 10% found once; its top ten account for approximately 0.99%. The time point was: patch test 3, about 24 weeks after DPC sensitization. This sample's treatment: therapeutic diphenylcyclopropenone sensitization with weekly scalp DPC. The sample was whole blood, taken in connection with sensitization to the hapten diphenylcyclopropenone (DPC). The source of these receptors is a woman in her twenties or thirties with alopecia areata. Some clones in this sample may be carry-over from other donors' samples.

This clonotype was counted ten times or more. This chain links TRBV12-3 or TRBV12-4 with TRBJ2-6; D uncertain. V was shortened by 6 bases and J by 1 base, with 4 bases between the two germline ends. The CDR3 length is 13 residues. This CDR3 reads CASRPSGANVLTF. The CDR3 DNA sequence: TGTGCCAGCAGACCTTCTGGGGCCAACGTCCTGACTTTC.

This clonotype was seen only a few times. The chain employs TRBV5-1 and TRBJ2-3; no reliable D call. This CDR3 region has 14 residues. Germline V gene data show CDR1 as SGHRS and CDR2 as YFSETQ. Trimming shortened V by 0 bases and J by 12 bases, and 17 bases separated the two germline ends. DNA of the CDR3: TGCGCCAGCAGCTTGGTGCCGGACCTTGGGGTCCAGTATTTT. This gives the protein CASSLVPDLGVQYF.

The chain couples TRBV28 to TRBJ1-1; a weak D match, TRBD1 (5 bases). The CDR3 is 14 amino acids. The germline CDR1 and CDR2 sequences are MDHEN and SYDVKM. V lost 5 bases, J lost 5 bases, and 15 bases lay in between. The CDR3 DNA reads TGTGCCAGCAGTCCCCCGGAGGGGCGAACTGAAGCTTTCTTT. This encodes CASSPPEGRTEAFF.

The chain combines TRBV30 with TRBJ1-6; no reliable D call. V lost 2 bases and J lost 0, with 11 bases in between. Germline V lookup: CDR1 GTSNPN, CDR2 SVGIG (reference sequence). The CDR3 is made up of 16 amino acids. CDR3 sequence (DNA): TGTGCCTGGAGTCCGGACTGGCGCTCCTATAATTCACCCCTCCACTTT. It codes for CAWSPDWRSYNSPLHF.

A note on this clonotype: The junction departs from the called germline gene at one end, perhaps through a read error. J is TRBJ1-6 and V is TRBV20-1; weak D call: TRBD1 (5 bases). Germline V gene data show CDR1 as DFQATT and CDR2 as SNEGSKA (reference sequence). The length of the CDR3 is 14 residues. The CDR3 coding sequence is TGCAGTGCACCGCGGGGCTCCAATAATTCACCCCTCCACTTT. This codes for CSAPRGSNNSPLHF.

Ten or more counts support this clonotype. The chain joins TRBV12-3 or TRBV12-4 to TRBJ2-5; the D is unclear. CDR3 length: 14 amino acids. V shed 5 bases and J shed 4 bases, with 14 bases lying between them. The CDR3 nucleotides are TGTGCCAGCAGTCAAGGCCCCCAACGAGAGACCCAGTACTTC. It codes for CASSQGPQRETQYF.

V and J are TRBV6-4 and TRBJ2-3; perhaps D is TRBD1 or TRBD2 (6 bases each). The germline CDR1 and CDR2 sequences are MRHNA and SNTAGT. V lost 8 bases and J 2 bases, leaving 14 bases between the germline ends. CDR3 length equals 14 residues. The CDR3 is CASCGGGDTDTQYF. For the CDR3, the DNA is TGTGCCAGCTGTGGGGGCGGGGACACAGATACGCAGTATTTT.

This clonotype was seen ten or more times. The chain carries TRBV6-5 and TRBJ1-2; TRBD1 is a possible D gene (6 bases). The CDR3 covers 13 residues. The V gene's germline CDR1 is MNHEY and CDR2 SVGAGI. Deletions cut 0 bases from V and 9 bases from J, with 11 bases between. The CDR3 loop is CASSYSPGTSYTF. The CDR3, as DNA: TGTGCCAGCAGTTACTCCCCGGGGACAAGCTACACCTTC.

This clonotype was seen only a few times. The rearrangement uses TRBV27 and TRBJ1-2; tentatively, D is TRBD1 (5 bases). Germline V gives CDR1 MNHEY, CDR2 SMNVEV (reference sequence). The CDR3 consists of 15 residues. The V end was cut by 1 base, the J end by 5 bases, with 14 bases between. CDR3: CASSLLPGGGYGYTF. The CDR3 DNA reads as TGTGCCAGCAGTTTATTACCCGGTGGGGGTTATGGCTACACCTTC.

This clonotype was counted ten times or more. The chain combines TRBV11-1 with TRBJ2-7; D tentatively reads TRBD1 or TRBD2 (5 bases each). The CDR3 spans 14 residues. The V end was cut by 3 bases, the J end by 7 bases, with 16 bases between. Germline lookup yields CDR1 SGHAT and CDR2 FQDESV (reference sequence). The CDR3: CASSLGDDYGEQYF. The CDR3 region has the DNA TGTGCCAGCAGCTTGGGGGACGACTACGGGGAGCAGTACTTC.

This clonotype has a count of ten or more. The J gene is TRBJ1-6, the V gene TRBV7-2; the D gene is possibly TRBD1 (5 bases). Germline loops: CDR1 SGHTA, CDR2 FQGNSA. CDR3 length equals 15 residues. V was cut by 6 bases and J by 7 bases, with 16 bases left in between. The CDR3 bases are TGTGCCAGCAGAAGTCCCGGGACGGTAAATTCACCCCTCCACTTT. It translates to CASRSPGTVNSPLHF.

Only a few counts were recorded for this clonotype. The chain uses TRBV6-5 and TRBJ2-3, with D possibly TRBD2 on 6 matching bases. This CDR3 contains 17 residues. Germline values: CDR1 MNHEY, CDR2 SVGAGI. The V and J ends lost 2 bases and 0 bases respectively, with 15 bases between them. The CDR3 region has the DNA TGTGCCAGCAGTTACGGCTCTGGAGGGCTTAGCACAGATACGCAGTATTTT. Its translation is CASSYGSGGLSTDTQYF.

The chain couples TRBV29-1 to TRBJ2-1, with D maybe TRBD1 (5 bases). Germline-derived CDR1 and CDR2 are SQVTM and ANQGSEA. The V gene lost 5 bases and the J gene lost 3 bases, with 14 bases spanning the gap. CDR3 length: 14 amino acids. In nucleotides, the CDR3 is TGCAGCGTTATGACAGACCGCCTCTACAATGAGCAGTTCTTC. It encodes CSVMTDRLYNEQFF.

This clonotype has a handful of counts. J is TRBJ1-5 and V is TRBV2; D is perhaps TRBD1 (6 bases). There are 14 residues in the CDR3. V dropped 6 bases and J dropped 7 bases, with 16 bases sitting between them. Germline V lookup: CDR1 SNHLY, CDR2 FYNNEI. CDR3 region: CASRIWGAEQPQHF. For the CDR3, the DNA is TGTGCCAGCAGGATATGGGGGGCAGAGCAGCCCCAGCATTTT.

This clonotype appeared a few times. The J gene is TRBJ1-1, the V gene TRBV13; D is unresolved. V was pared by 1 base and J by 7 bases, with 10 bases between. The CDR3 extends over 13 amino acids. Germline V lookup: CDR1 PRHDT, CDR2 FYEKMQ (reference sequence). Here the CDR3 DNA reads TGTGCCAGCAGCTTAGAGGTAACCTTTGAAGCTTTCTTT. It codes for CASSLEVTFEAFF.

At least ten counts were recorded for this clonotype. The chain employs TRBV9 and TRBJ2-7, with D perhaps TRBD1 (5 bases). CDR1 and CDR2 from the germline V gene are SGDLS and YYNGEE. The CDR3 covers 12 residues. The germline V and J ends were trimmed by 4 bases and 3 bases, with 8 bases remaining between them. CDR3 coding DNA: TGTGCCAGCAGCCCCAGGGACTACGAGCAGTACGTC. Translation: CASSPRDYEQYV.

As regards this clonotype: A much larger clone is a single base away; this may be a read error. The chain is built from TRBV7-2 and TRBJ2-3, with 7 bases that match TRBD2. Germline CDR1 SGHTA, CDR2 FQGNSA. The CDR3 runs 16 residues. The V and J ends lost 4 bases and 4 bases, in that order; junction bases with no gene match: 11. The CDR3 loop reads CASSSGLVGGADTQYF. In DNA, the CDR3 is TGTGCCAGCAGCTCTGGACTAGTGGGAGGAGCAGATACGCAGTATTTT.

Points on this clonotype: A much larger clone differs by one base, so this may be a read error. The chain joins TRBV6-2 or TRBV6-3 to TRBJ2-1; the D is unclear. V lost 5 bases and J 12 bases, leaving 14 bases between the germline ends. Germline V gene sequence: CDR1 MNHEY, CDR2 SVGEGT. The CDR3 is made up of 12 amino acids. The DNA for the CDR3 is TGTGCCAGCAGTCAAGGGTTGACGGGGCAGTTCTTC. Translated: CASSQGLTGQFF.

The sample holds many counts of this clonotype. The rearrangement links TRBV30 to TRBJ1-5, with 7 bases aligning to TRBD1. Germline V gene lookup returns CDR1 GTSNPN and CDR2 SVGIG (reference sequence). This CDR3 region has 13 residues. V trimming: 3 bases; J trimming: 7 bases; junction bases outside the gene matches: 6. As DNA, the CDR3 is TGTGCCTGGAGCCCAGGGGGTAACCAGCCCCAGCATTTT. Residues: CAWSPGGNQPQHF.

V gene TRBV2 combines with J gene TRBJ2-1; D may correspond to TRBD1 or TRBD2 (6 bases each). This CDR3 spans 12 amino acids. Trimming removed 1 base from V and 12 bases from J, with 10 bases in between. CDR1 is SNHLY and CDR2 is FYNNEI in the germline V gene. Here the CDR3 DNA reads TGTGCCAGCAGTGAAGGTGGGGGGCGGCAGTTCTTC. Residues: CASSEGGGRQFF.

This clonotype was counted many times. The CDR3 DNA sequence: TGCGCCAGCAGCTTGGGCGCCGGAAGACAGGGGGGAACAGATACGCAGTATTTT. Its protein product is CASSLGAGRQGGTDTQYF. The chain joins TRBV5-1 to TRBJ2-3, with 9 bases fitting TRBD1. The CDR3 length is 18 residues. J was trimmed by 3 bases and V by 0 bases; bases with no gene match: 11. CDR1 SGHRS and CDR2 YFSETQ come from the germline V gene. Complete variable domain (other parts from reference TRBV5-1 and TRBJ2-3): KAGVTQTPRYLIKTRGQQVTLSCSPISGHRSVSWYQQTPGQGLQFLFEYFSETQRNKGNFPGRFSGRQFSNSRSEMNVSTLELGDSALYLCASSLGAGRQGGTDTQYFGPGTRLTVL.

This clonotype was observed many times. The rearrangement links TRBV11-2 to TRBJ2-1; 10 positions match TRBD2. V lost 5 bases, J lost 1 base, and 5 bases stayed unmatched. Germline V gives CDR1 SGHAT, CDR2 FQNNGV. This CDR3 spans 16 amino acids. The CDR3 sequence is CASSQTGLASYNEQFF. CDR3 in DNA: TGTGCCAGCAGCCAAACGGGACTAGCGTCCTACAATGAGCAGTTCTTC.

Ten or more counts support this clonotype. The V gene is TRBV7-2, the J gene TRBJ2-7, with no clear D. The germline gives CDR1 SGHTA, CDR2 FQGNSA. There are 14 residues in the CDR3. Trimming cost V 2 bases and J 4 bases, with 12 bases left between them. The CDR3 DNA reads TGTGCCAGCAGCTTAATGTGGTCCGAATACGAGCAGTACTTC. Translated: CASSLMWSEYEQYF.

The V call is TRBV6-2 or TRBV6-3, the J call TRBJ2-3; the D gene is possibly TRBD1 (5 bases). CDR3 size: 14 residues. Germline lookup yields CDR1 MNHEY and CDR2 SVGEGT. V shed 2 bases and J shed 3 bases, with 9 bases lying between them. The CDR3 region is CASSYRRQTDTQYF. The CDR3 bases are TGTGCCAGCAGTTACCGCCGACAGACAGATACGCAGTATTTT.

This clonotype was picked up many times. V is TRBV6-6 and J is TRBJ1-1; the D is unclear. Looked up from germline, CDR1 is MNHNY and CDR2 is SVGAGI (reference sequence). The CDR3 runs 14 residues. V gave up 2 bases and J gave up 5 bases, with 12 bases separating them. The CDR3 region is CASSYVVSLTEAFF. As DNA, the CDR3 is TGTGCCAGCAGTTACGTGGTGTCGCTGACTGAAGCTTTCTTT.